Given below is one T cell receptor (beta chain) in context. Processing was applied to graft tissue in order to liberate intraepithelial and lamina propria lymphocytes. Libraries were prepared by immunoSEQ multiplex PCR; TCRdb keeps only in-frame clonotypes and omits some of them. The sample includes under 6,000 clones, over 75% of them seen just once. These data originate in a study of graft-versus-host responses after intestinal transplantation. Material: ileum tissue, obtained 156 days after intestinal transplant. The source of this sequence is a human patient who received an intestinal transplant, so some T cells may come from the graft donor.

The CDR3 spells CASSLSGANVLTF. Written as DNA, the CDR3 is TGTGCCAGCAGCTTGAGTGGGGCCAACGTCCTGACTTTC. This rearrangement joins TRBV5-4 to TRBJ2-6; D is unresolved. The germline V gene has CDR1 SGHNT and CDR2 YYREEE (reference sequence). V lost 1 base, J lost 3 bases, and 2 bases lay in between. This CDR3 is 13 amino acids long. The full variable domain, with the rest looked up from reference TRBV5-4 and TRBJ2-6, is ETGVTQSPTHLIKTRGQQVTLRCSSQSGHNTVSWYQQALGQGPQFIFQYYREEENGRGNFPPRFSGLQFPNYSSELNVNALELDDSALYLCASSLSGANVLTFGAGSRLTVL.